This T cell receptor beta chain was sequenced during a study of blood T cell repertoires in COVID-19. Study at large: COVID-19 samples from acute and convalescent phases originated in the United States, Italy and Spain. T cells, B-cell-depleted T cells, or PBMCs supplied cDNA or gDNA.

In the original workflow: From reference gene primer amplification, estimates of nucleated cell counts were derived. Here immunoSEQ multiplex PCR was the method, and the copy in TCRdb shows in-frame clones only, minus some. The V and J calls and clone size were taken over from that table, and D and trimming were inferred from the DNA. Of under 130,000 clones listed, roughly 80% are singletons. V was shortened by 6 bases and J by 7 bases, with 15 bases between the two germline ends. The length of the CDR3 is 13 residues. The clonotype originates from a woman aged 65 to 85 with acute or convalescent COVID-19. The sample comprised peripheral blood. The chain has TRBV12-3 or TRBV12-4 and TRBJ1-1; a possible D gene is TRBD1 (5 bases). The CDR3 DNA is TGTGCCAGCAGCCCGGGACTCCCTGTTGAAGCTTTCTTT. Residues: CASSPGLPVEAFF.